The clone carrying this T cell receptor beta chain was seen once. Antigen: not known. The PCR contained 60 Vbeta and 13 Jbeta primers. Measured with immunoSEQ multiplex PCR; TCRdb has only the in-frame clones, and not every one. The sample contains fewer than 200,000 clones, approximately 71% of which appear only once. This specimen comes from a study of cytomegalovirus exposure and HLA in healthy donors. Germline values: CDR1 LNHDA, CDR2 SQIVND (reference sequence). CDR3 length: 16 residues. V lost 1 base, J lost 7 bases, and 8 bases stayed unmatched. Study results and caveats: Later analysis suggested most CMV-associated TCR beta chains were HLA-restricted. A cluster of highly shared sequence variants was likely a sequencing artifact.

The clonotype comes from a girl aged 5-17 years in good health and CMV-seronegative. The sample consisted of PBMCs. The chain uses TRBV19 and TRBJ2-5; TRBD2 matches at 11 bases. This CDR3 reads CASSIVLAGGQVTQYF. Here the CDR3 DNA reads TGTGCCAGTAGTATAGTCCTAGCGGGGGGACAGGTGACCCAGTACTTC. Full variable domain (missing parts from reference TRBV19 and TRBJ2-5): DGGITQSPKYLFRKEGQNVTLSCEQNLNHDAMYWYRQDPGQGLRLIYYSQIVNDFQKGDIAEGYSVSREKKESFPLTVTSAQKNPTAFYLCASSIVLAGGQVTQYFGPGTRLLVL.